This TCR beta chain was identified during a study of technical replicates of blood from a few donors listed by TCRdb under 2017. For this clone: The antigen this receptor binds is unknown. The sample holds no much larger clone one base away, and base qualities are not on file.

CDR1 and CDR2, looked up from the germline V gene (reference sequence), are SEHNR and FQNEAQ. At the junction V is shortened by 4 bases and J by 1 base; bases outside the gene matches: 3. The CDR3 sequence holds 15 residues, the cysteine and phenylalanine included. The CDR3 DNA has 45 bases and is translated from base 1. To prepare the library, the immunoSEQ multiplex PCR assay was applied. The clones in this table, taken by TCRdb from immuneACCESS, are in-frame only. Not every clone is retained; where verified, under half of the shortfall comes from an unresolved V gene, and the cause of the rest is unknown. The sample table records over 50,000 clones; less than 98% of these occur just once. 0.19% of the sample rests with the top ten.

The TCR was taken from a human donor in good health. This chain joins TRBV7-9 to TRBJ2-7; TRBD2 matches 11 bases in the middle. Input material: T cells isolated from PBMCs. The bases read TGTGCCAGCAGCTGGCTAGCGGGGGGATCCTACGAGCAGTACTTC. Its amino acids are CASSWLAGGSYEQYF.